This T cell receptor beta chain stems from a study of CD8 T cells in Susac syndrome. Through negative isolation, CD4+ and CD8+ T cells were obtained, while TEMRA cells were enriched using FACS. Random-hexamer reverse transcription was applied to roughly 0.5 to 1 ug RNA. A single record per CDR3 protein comes from TCRdb applying MiXCR to the immunoSEQ multiplex PCR reads. Of a few hundred thousand distinct CDR3 sequences in the sample, about nine tenths are singletons; the top ten hold approximately 0.2%. Sample: CD8+ T cells from PBMCs. The clonotype originates from a human donor with multiple sclerosis.

The CDR3 DNA sequence: TGTGCCACCAGTGATTCACGGCGGGGTTGGGATGAAAAACTGTTTTTT. It codes for CATSDSRRGWDEKLFF. The chain is built from TRBV24-1 and TRBJ1-4; D is unclear. There are 16 residues in the CDR3. V lost 2 bases, J lost 6 bases, and 15 bases lay in between. The V gene's germline CDR1 is KGHDR and CDR2 SFDVKD.